This paragraph covers one T cell receptor (beta chain) sequence. Its target is unknown. The source of the sample is a study of cytomegalovirus exposure and HLA in healthy donors. Trimming cost V 5 bases and J 6 bases; bases outside gene matches: 8. Germline CDR1 is SGHVS and CDR2 is FQNEAQ. The CDR3 has 17 residues. PCR employed 60 Vbeta and 13 Jbeta primers. The method was immunoSEQ multiplex PCR; TCRdb's version includes in-frame clones alone and lacks a portion of them. This listing includes tens of thousands of clones. General study results and limits: The listing of 150 to 200 TCR beta chains classed them as cytomegalovirus-associated. Earlier analysis looked at TCR beta V segments, and most were productive about 87% or about 30% of the time. An Asian-associated ancestry cluster reportedly showed fewer N-insertions than the roughly 700-donor mean in a later analysis. Later analysis indicated greater clonal expansion among HLA-associated TCR beta chains than among equally common other chains.

This sequence originates from a woman in her forties in good health and CMV-seronegative. This chain connects TRBV7-8 to TRBJ2-2, with 14 bases aligning to TRBD2. The sequenced material came from PBMCs. CDR3 amino acids: CASSPGTSGGFAGELFF. CDR3 nucleotide sequence: TGTGCCAGCAGCCCCGGGACTAGCGGGGGTTTCGCCGGGGAGCTGTTTTTT.